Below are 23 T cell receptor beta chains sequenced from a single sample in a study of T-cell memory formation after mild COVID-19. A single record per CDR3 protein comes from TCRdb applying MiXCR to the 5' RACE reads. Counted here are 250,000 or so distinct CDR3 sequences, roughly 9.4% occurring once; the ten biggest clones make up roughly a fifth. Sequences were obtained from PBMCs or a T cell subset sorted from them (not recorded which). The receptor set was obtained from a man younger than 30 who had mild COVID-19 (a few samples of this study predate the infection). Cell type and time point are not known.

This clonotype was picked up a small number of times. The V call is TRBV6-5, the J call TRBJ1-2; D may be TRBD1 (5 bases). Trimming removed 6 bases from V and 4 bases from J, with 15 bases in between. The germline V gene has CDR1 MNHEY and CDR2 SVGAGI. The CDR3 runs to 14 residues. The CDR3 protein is CASRLTQGGYGYTF. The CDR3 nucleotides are TGTGCCAGCAGGTTGACTCAGGGAGGCTATGGCTACACCTTC.

CDR3 region: CASSFERETQYF. As DNA, the CDR3 is TGTGCCAGCAGCTTTGAGCGGGAGACCCAGTACTTC. The V gene is TRBV5-6, the J gene TRBJ2-5; weak D call: TRBD2 (5 bases). Between the trimmed V and J ends, which lost 2 bases and 5 bases, there was a span of 7 bases. The CDR3 sequence is 12 residues long. Germline CDR1 reads SGHDT; CDR2 reads YYEEEE.

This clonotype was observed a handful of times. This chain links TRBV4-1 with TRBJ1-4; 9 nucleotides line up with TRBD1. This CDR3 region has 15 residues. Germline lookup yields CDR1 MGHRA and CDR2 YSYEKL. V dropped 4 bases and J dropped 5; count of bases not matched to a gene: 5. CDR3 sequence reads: CASSRGTGRNEKLFF. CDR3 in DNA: TGCGCCAGCAGCCGAGGGACAGGGCGGAATGAAAAACTGTTTTTT.

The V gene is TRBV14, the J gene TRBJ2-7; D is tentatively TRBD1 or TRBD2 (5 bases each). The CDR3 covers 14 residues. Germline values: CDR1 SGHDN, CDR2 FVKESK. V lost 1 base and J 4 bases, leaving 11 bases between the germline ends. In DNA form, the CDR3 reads TGTGCCAGCAGCCAAGGAGGGGTCGGATACGAGCAGTACGTC. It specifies CASSQGGVGYEQYV.

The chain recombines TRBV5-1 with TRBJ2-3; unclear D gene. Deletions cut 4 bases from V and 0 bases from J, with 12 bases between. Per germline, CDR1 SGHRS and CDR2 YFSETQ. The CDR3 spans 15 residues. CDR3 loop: CASSTDFSSTDTQYF. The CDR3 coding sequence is TGCGCCAGCAGCACAGACTTTTCCAGCACAGATACGCAGTATTTT.

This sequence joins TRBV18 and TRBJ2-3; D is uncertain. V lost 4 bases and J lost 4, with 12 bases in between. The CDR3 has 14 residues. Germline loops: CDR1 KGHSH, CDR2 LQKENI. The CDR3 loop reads CASSRGVPPDTQYF. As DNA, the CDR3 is TGTGCCAGCTCACGAGGCGTCCCCCCAGATACGCAGTATTTT.

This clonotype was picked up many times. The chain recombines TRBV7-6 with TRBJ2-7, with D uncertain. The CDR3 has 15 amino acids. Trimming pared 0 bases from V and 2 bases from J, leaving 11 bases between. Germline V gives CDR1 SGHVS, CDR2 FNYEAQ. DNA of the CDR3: TGTGCCAGCAGCTTAGCGGTGGGGTGGACCTACGAGCAGTACGTC. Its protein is CASSLAVGWTYEQYV.

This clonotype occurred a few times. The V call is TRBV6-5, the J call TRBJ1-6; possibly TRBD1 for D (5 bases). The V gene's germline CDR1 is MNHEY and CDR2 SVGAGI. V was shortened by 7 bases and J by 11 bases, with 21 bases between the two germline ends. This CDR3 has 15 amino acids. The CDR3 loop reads CASKGPDSFGAPLHF. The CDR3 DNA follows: TGTGCCAGCAAGGGACCTGATAGTTTCGGTGCACCCCTCCACTTT.

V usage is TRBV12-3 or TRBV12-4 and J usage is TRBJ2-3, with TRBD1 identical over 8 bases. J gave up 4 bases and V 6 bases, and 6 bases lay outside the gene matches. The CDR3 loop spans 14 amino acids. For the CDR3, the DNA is TGTGCCAGCAGCTGGACAGGGAATTCAGATACGCAGTATTTT. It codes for CASSWTGNSDTQYF.

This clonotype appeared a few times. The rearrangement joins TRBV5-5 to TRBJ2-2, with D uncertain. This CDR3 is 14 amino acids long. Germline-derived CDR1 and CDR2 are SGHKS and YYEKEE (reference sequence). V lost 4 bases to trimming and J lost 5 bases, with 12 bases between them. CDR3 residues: CASSLATGTGELFF. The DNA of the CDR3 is TGTGCCAGCAGCCTGGCTACCGGGACCGGGGAGCTGTTTTTT.

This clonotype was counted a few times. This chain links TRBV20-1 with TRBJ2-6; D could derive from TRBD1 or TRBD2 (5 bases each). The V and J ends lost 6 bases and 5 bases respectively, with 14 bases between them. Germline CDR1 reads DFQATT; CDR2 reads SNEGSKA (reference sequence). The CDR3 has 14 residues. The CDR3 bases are TGCAGTGCGAGTGAGGGGAACTGGGCCAACGTCCTGACTTTC. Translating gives CSASEGNWANVLTF.

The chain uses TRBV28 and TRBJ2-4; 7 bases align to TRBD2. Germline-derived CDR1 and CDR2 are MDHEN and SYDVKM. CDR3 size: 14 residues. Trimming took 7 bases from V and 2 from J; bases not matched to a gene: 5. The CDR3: CASNPGGSKNIQYF. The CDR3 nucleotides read TGTGCCAGCAACCCGGGGGGATCCAAAAACATTCAGTACTTC. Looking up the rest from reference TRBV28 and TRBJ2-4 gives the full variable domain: DVKVTQSSRYLVKRTGEKVFLECVQDMDHENMFWYRQDPGLGLRLIYFSYDVKMKEKGDIPEGYSVSREKKERFSLILESASTNQTSMYLCASNPGGSKNIQYFGAGTRLSVL.

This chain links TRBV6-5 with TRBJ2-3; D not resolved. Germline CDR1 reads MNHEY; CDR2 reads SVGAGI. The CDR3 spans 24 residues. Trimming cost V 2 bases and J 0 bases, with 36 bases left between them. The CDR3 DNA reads TGTGCCAGCAGTTACGGACGCATAGGAATTGGCCCCAGCACAGAAGACCCCAGCACAGATACGCAGTATTTT. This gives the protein CASSYGRIGIGPSTEDPSTDTQYF.

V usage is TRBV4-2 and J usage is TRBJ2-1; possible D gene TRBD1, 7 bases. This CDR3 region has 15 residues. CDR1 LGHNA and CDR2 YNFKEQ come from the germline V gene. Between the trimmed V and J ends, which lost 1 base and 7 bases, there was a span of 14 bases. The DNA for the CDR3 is TGTGCCAGCAGCCAAGTCGGGCAGGGGGGAAATGAGCAGTTCTTC. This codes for CASSQVGQGGNEQFF.

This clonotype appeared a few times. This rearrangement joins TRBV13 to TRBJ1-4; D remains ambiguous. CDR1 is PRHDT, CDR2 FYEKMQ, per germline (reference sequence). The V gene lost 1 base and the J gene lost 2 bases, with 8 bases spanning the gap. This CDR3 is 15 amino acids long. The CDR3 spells CASSLVEATNEKLFF. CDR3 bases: TGTGCCAGCAGCTTAGTAGAGGCGACTAATGAAAAACTGTTTTTT.

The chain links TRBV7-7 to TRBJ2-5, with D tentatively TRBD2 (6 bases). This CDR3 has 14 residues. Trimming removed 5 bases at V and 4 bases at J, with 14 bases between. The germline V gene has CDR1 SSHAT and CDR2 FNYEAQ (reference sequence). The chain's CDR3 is CASSGRLGRETQYF. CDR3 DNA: TGTGCCAGCAGCGGACGACTAGGCCGAGAGACCCAGTACTTC.

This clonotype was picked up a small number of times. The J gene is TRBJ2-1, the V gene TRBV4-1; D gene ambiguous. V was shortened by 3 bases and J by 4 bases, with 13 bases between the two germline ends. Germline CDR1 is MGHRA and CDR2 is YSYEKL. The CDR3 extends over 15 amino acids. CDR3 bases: TGCGCCAGCAGCCAGAATTTTATGGGGTACAATGAGCAGTTCTTC. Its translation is CASSQNFMGYNEQFF.

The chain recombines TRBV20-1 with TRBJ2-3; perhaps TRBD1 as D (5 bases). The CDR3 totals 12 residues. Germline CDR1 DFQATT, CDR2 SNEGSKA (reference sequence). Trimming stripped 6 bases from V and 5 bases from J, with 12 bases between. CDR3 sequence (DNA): TGCAGTGCGATAAATCAGGGAGATACGCAGTATTTT. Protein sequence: CSAINQGDTQYF.

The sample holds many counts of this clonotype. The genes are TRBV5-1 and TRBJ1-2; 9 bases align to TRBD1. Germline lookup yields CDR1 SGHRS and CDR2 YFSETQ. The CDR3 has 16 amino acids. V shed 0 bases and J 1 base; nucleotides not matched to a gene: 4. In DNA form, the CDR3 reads TGCGCCAGCAGCTTGGGCTGGACAGGGGTTAACTATGGCTACACCTTC. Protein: CASSLGWTGVNYGYTF.

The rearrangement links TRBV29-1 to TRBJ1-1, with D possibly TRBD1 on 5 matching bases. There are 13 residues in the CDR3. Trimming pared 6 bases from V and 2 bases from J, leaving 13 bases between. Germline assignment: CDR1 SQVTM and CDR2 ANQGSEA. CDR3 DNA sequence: TGCAGCGTAGGAGGGGTGAGCAACACTGAAGCTTTCTTT. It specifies CSVGGVSNTEAFF.

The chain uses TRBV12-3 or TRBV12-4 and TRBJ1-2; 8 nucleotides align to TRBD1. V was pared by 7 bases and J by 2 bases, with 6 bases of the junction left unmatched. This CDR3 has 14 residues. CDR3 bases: TGTGCCAGCACCCTACAGGGGGAGAACTATGGCTACACCTTC. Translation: CASTLQGENYGYTF.

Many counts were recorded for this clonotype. For the CDR3, the DNA is TGTGCCAGCAGCCCGTCTAGCGGGACGGGAGAGACCCAGTACTTC. It is translated as CASSPSSGTGETQYF. The chain couples TRBV7-2 to TRBJ2-5, with 9 bases identical to TRBD2. Per the germline V gene, CDR1 is SGHTA and CDR2 is FQGNSA. V lost 5 bases, J lost 4 bases, and 8 bases stayed unmatched. The length of the CDR3 is 15 residues.

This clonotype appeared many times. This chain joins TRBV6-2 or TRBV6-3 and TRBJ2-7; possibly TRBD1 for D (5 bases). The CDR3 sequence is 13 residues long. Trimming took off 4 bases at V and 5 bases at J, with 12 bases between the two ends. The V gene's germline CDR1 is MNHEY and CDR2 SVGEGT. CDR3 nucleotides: TGTGCCAGCAGTTCAGGCCAGGGCCACGAGCAGTACGTC. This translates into CASSSGQGHEQYV.